This T cell receptor beta chain was observed in a study of identical twins. Using its own MiXCR run on the 5' RACE reads, TCRdb lists one record per CDR3 protein. The sample lists 210,000 or so distinct CDR3 sequences; about 16% were seen once. The CDR3 has 15 residues. Germline lookup yields CDR1 LNHNV and CDR2 YYDKDF (reference sequence). The V and J ends lost 5 bases and 0 bases respectively, with 11 bases between them. These sequences were also reported in another study, on T cells expressing NK-cell markers. Per that paper: Seven of the eight sequenced donors were classified as HCMV-seropositive, and one was classified as seronegative. Restriction of sorting to alpha-beta TCR T cells was accomplished in several experiments using an anti-gamma-delta TCR antibody. Of CD8+ T cells, roughly 1.0-8% belonged to dominant NKG2C+ clonotypes in roughly six donors. The study found these clonotypes also leading the CD3+CD56-NKG2C+ fraction in several donors.

Sample: CD8+ T cells sorted from blood. This TCR was sampled from a woman aged 18-29 years in good health. The chain uses TRBV15 and TRBJ1-3; D gene unclear. The CDR3 bases are TGTGCCACCAGCTCCCCGTCTCACTCTGGAAACACCATATATTTT. Amino acid sequence: CATSSPSHSGNTIYF.